Included here is one T cell receptor beta chain sequence, with context. This entry belongs to a study of blood T cell repertoires in COVID-19. Turning to the study itself: The cDNA or gDNA used as material had been derived from T cells, B-cell-depleted T cells, or PBMCs.

Enrolment of Seattle patients took place during active infection, and they were followed longitudinally. The V gene's germline CDR1 is SGHRS and CDR2 YFSETQ. Trimming left V 4 bases short and J 6 bases short, with 17 bases between. CDR3 length: 15 residues. Assay used: immunoSEQ multiplex PCR; TCRdb lists only in-frame clones, some missing. The sample includes 250,000 to 350,000 clones, approximately 84% seen only once; the top ten take around a sixth. The chain uses TRBV5-1 and TRBJ1-5; no clear D gene. The sequence was obtained from a person aged 65 to 85 with COVID-19, enrolled during active disease. The sequencing sample was made of peripheral blood. Here the CDR3 reads CASSPGGGVGQPQHF. The CDR3 DNA follows: TGCGCCAGCAGCCCCGGAGGCGGGGTCGGTCAGCCCCAGCATTTT.